This is a list of T cell receptor beta chains from one sample in a study of shared clonotypes between healthy human individuals. TCRdb's copy holds only in-frame clones and misses some; the assay was immunoSEQ multiplex PCR. The data contain about 2,500,000 clones, 90% to 95% of them singletons. The sequenced sample consisted of naive CD4+ T cells sorted from blood. Receptors were obtained from a man between 18 and 35 years old in good health. CDR3s include the opening cysteine and the closing phenylalanine or tryptophan. D genes are given only for firm matches. Expanded clones are given a class, and other clones once, few, many or no size at all.

v_call	j_call	clone_size	d_call	cdr3_nt	cdr3_aa
TRBV4-1	TRBJ2-7	NA	NA	TGCGCCAGCAGCCAAGGGGGGACACGCGCCTACGAGCAGTACTTC	CASSQGGTRAYEQYF
TRBV28	TRBJ1-2	NA	NA	TGTGCCAGCAGTGCCTTGGGGGATTTCTATGGCTACACCTTC	CASSALGDFYGYTF
TRBV5-1	TRBJ2-3	NA	NA	TGCGCCAGCAGCTTCTGGGGGGCAAGCACAGATACGCAGTATTTT	CASSFWGASTDTQYF
TRBV19	TRBJ2-2	NA	NA	TGTGCCAGTAGTCGGGACGGGAACACCGGGGAGCTGTTTTTT	CASSRDGNTGELFF
TRBV5-1	TRBJ2-5	NA	NA	TGCGCCAGCAGCTTGAAGGACCCTCAAGAGACCCAGTACTTC	CASSLKDPQETQYF
TRBV4-1	TRBJ2-2	NA	TRBD2	TGCGCCAGCAGCCCAGGCGGCCTTTTGGGGAGGGCCGGGGAGCTGTTTTTT	CASSPGGLLGRAGELFF
TRBV28	TRBJ2-2	once	TRBD1	TGTGCCAGCAGTTGGGGACAGGCGAACACCGGGGAGCTGTTTTTT	CASSWGQANTGELFF
TRBV5-6	TRBJ2-7	NA	NA	TGTGCCAGCAGACCTGGTGGGAGCTCCTACGAGCAGTACTTC	CASRPGGSSYEQYF
TRBV6-5	TRBJ2-7	NA	NA	TGTGCCAGGAGCGACAGACCAGGCTACGAGCAGTACTTC	CARSDRPGYEQYF
TRBV5-1	TRBJ1-1	NA	NA	TGCGCCAGTACCGGACAGCTAAAGAACACTGAAGCTTTCTTT	CASTGQLKNTEAFF
TRBV4-1	TRBJ2-7	NA	NA	TGCGCCAGTGCCCATGAGGGGGAGGGCCTTCGGGAGCAGTACTTC	CASAHEGEGLREQYF
TRBV6-6	TRBJ2-7	NA	TRBD1	TGTGCCAGCAGTCGTATCCGGACAGGGGTAGTCTACGAGCAGTACTTC	CASSRIRTGVVYEQYF
TRBV4-3	TRBJ1-2	NA	TRBD1	TGCGCCAGCAGCCAAGATTTCAGACAGGGGACTTCTGGCTACACCTTC	CASSQDFRQGTSGYTF
TRBV28	TRBJ1-6	NA	TRBD1	TGTGCCAGCAGTTTAGGACAGGGGGGGACCGTAAATTCACCCCTCCACTTT	CASSLGQGGTVNSPLHF
TRBV10-1	TRBJ2-7	NA	NA	TGCGCCAGCAGTGAATGGCAGGGAAGCACCTACGAGCAGTACTTC	CASSEWQGSTYEQYF
TRBV6-1	TRBJ2-7	NA	NA	TGTGCCAGCAGTGAACGGACCTACGAGCAGTACTTC	CASSERTYEQYF
TRBV14	TRBJ1-2	NA	NA	TGTGCCAGCAGGGGCGCATCGTGGAGCTATGGCTACACCTTC	CASRGASWSYGYTF
TRBV5-4	TRBJ1-4	NA	NA	TGTGCCAGCAGCTTTCAGGGAGTGAATGAAAAACTGTTTTTT	CASSFQGVNEKLFF
TRBV5-6	TRBJ1-2	NA	TRBD1	TGTGCCAGCAGCCCCGGACAGGGGGGGGGCTATGGCTACACCTTC	CASSPGQGGGYGYTF
TRBV9	TRBJ2-3	NA	NA	TGTGCCAGCAGCGCTGGCCCCGACACAGATACGCAGTATTTT	CASSAGPDTDTQYF
TRBV10-1	TRBJ2-3	NA	NA	TGCGCCAGCAGTGAGGCTCTTACCGCAGATACGCAGTATTTT	CASSEALTADTQYF
TRBV18	TRBJ1-5	NA	NA	TGTGCCAGCTCACCATTCGGGGGGGGTCAGCCCCAGCATTTT	CASSPFGGGQPQHF
TRBV30	TRBJ2-3	NA	NA	TGTGCCTGGAGGACCCAGATCCATCTTATGGAGTATTTT	CAWRTQIHLMEYF
TRBV7-2	TRBJ1-1	NA	NA	TGTGCCAGCAGCTTGTGGACAGCGGCGGTCACTGAAGCTTTCTTT	CASSLWTAAVTEAFF
TRBV9	TRBJ2-3	NA	TRBD1	TGTGCCAGCAGCGGCGACAGGGGGCGCGGAGATACGCAGTATTTT	CASSGDRGRGDTQYF
TRBV5-1	TRBJ2-3	NA	NA	TGCGCCAGCAGTTCGGGGGAAGATACGCAGTATTTT	CASSSGEDTQYF
TRBV27	TRBJ2-7	NA	NA	TGTGCCAGCAGTTCCTCGGTGGGTCAAAAGCAGTACTTC	CASSSSVGQKQYF